The clone carrying this T cell receptor gamma chain was seen more than once but under ten times. No antigen is known for it. Purity of the sorted Vdelta1+ thymocytes ranged from 98% to 99.6%. These data come from a study of Vδ1+ human thymocytes. Study-wide findings and caveats: Thymic TRG and TRD repertoires appeared highly polyclonal. TRG sequences recurred across donors, whereas TRD sequences stayed essentially private. Around 20% of thymic delta-chain sequences were Vdelta2, with few Vdelta3, unlike blood Vdelta1+ controls. Bulk repertoire data may be misinterpreted because of unexpected Vdelta2 sequences.

CDR1 is GITISATS and CDR2 is ISYDGTV in the germline V gene (reference sequence). The CDR3 contains 11 residues. V dropped 0 bases and J dropped 12; count of bases not matched to a gene: 5. Extracted RNA was reverse transcribed into cDNA. The CDR3 regions were amplified by multiplex PCR from V-gene primers to a constant-region primer. TCRdb repeated clone calling on the multiplex PCR reads with CATT. The sample holds 25,000 to 35,000 gamma-chain clones, 20% seen once. The sample consisted of Vdelta1+ gamma-delta thymocytes from the thymus. Subset indicated: FACS-sorted CD3+ TCRalphabeta- TCRVdelta1+ TCRVdelta2- thymocytes. The V gene is TRGV9, the J gene TRGJ1 or TRGJ2. The sequence was collected from a boy under two years old who had congenital heart surgery. The CDR3 sequence: CALWEVERKLF. CDR3 in DNA: TGTGCCTTGTGGGAGGTGGAGAGGAAACTCTTT.